This TCR beta chain was profiled in a study of cytomegalovirus exposure and HLA in healthy donors. With 60 Vbeta and 13 Jbeta primers, the PCR was carried out. Measured with immunoSEQ multiplex PCR; TCRdb has only the in-frame clones, and not every one. The sample lists tens of thousands of clones, just under 80% occurring once. V shed 0 bases, J shed 3 bases, and the junction held 10 bases outside the gene matches. This CDR3 comprises 19 residues. Germline assignment: CDR1 MNHNS and CDR2 SASEGT. The chain carries TRBV6-1 and TRBJ1-5; the match to TRBD1 covers 11 bases. The source of this sequence is a man between 40 and 49 years old in good health and CMV-seronegative. Sequencing was carried out using PBMCs. The CDR3 here is CASSEALTGTGGFNQPQHF. CDR3 sequence (DNA): TGTGCCAGCAGTGAAGCGCTTACAGGGACAGGGGGTTTCAATCAGCCCCAGCATTTT.